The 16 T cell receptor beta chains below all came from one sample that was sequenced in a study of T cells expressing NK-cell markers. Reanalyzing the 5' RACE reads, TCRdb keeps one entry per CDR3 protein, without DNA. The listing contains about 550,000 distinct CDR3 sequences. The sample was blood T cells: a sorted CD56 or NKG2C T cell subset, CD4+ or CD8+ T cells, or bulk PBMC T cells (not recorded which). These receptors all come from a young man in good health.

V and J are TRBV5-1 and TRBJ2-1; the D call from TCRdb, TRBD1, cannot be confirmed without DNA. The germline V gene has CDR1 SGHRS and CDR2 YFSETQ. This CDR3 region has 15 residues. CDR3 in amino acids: CASSLEGGNYNEQFF.

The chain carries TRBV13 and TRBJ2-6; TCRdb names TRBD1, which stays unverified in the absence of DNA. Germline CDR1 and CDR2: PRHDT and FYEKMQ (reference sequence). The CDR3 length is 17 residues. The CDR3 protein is CASSFAIWGSGANVLTF.

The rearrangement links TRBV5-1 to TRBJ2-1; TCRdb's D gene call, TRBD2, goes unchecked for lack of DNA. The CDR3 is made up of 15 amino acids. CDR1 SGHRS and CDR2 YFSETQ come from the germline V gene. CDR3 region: CASSLLAGAENEQFF.

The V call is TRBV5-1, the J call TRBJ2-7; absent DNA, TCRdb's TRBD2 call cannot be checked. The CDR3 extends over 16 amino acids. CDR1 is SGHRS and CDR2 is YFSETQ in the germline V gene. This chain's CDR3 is CASSGVRTSGPYEQYF.

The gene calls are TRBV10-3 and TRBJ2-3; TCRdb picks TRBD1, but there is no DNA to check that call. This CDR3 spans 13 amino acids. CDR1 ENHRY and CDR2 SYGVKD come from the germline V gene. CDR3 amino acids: CAISYRGSDTQYF.

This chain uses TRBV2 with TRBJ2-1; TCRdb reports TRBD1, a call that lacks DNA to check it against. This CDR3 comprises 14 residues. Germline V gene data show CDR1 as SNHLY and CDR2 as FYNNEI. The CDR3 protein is CARREGQANNEQFF. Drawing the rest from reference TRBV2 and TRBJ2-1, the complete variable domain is EPEVTQTPSHQVTQMGQEVILRCVPISNHLYFYWYRQILGQKVEFLVSFYNNEISEKSEIFDDQFSVERPDGSNFTLKIRSTKLEDSAMYFCARREGQANNEQFFGPGTRLTVL.

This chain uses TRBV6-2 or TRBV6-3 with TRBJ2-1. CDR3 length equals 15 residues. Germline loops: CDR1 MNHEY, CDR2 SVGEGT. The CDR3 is CASSTDVSSYNEQFF.

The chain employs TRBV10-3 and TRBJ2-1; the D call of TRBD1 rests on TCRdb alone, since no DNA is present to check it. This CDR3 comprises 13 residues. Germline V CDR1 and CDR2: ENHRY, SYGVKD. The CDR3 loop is CAISGPRGNEQFF.

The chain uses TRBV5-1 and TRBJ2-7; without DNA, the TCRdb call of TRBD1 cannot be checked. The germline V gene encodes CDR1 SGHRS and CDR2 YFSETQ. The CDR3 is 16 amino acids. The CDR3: CASSFEGQGAGYEQYF.

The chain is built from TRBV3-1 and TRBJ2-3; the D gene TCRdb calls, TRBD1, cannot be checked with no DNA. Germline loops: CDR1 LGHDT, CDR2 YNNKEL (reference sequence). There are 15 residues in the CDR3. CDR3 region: CASSQGEGGTDTQYF.

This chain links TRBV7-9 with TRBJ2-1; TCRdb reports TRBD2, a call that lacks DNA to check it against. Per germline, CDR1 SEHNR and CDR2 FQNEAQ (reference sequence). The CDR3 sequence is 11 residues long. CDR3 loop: CASIKSGEQFF.

CDR3 residues: CASSTLGRGSFYEQFF. This chain joins TRBV18 and TRBJ2-1. This CDR3 is 16 amino acids long. Germline V gene data show CDR1 as KGHSH and CDR2 as LQKENI.

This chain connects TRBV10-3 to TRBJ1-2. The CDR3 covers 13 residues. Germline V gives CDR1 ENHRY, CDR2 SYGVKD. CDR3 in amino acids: CAISESTSYGYTF.

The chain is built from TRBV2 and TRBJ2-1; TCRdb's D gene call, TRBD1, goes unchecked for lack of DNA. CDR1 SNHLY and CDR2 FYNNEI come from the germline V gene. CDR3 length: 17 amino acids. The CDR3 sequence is CASSPLVGTNSYNEQFF.

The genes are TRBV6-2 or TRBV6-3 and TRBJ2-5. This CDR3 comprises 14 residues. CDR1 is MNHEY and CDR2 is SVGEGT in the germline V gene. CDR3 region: CASSSGLERETQYF.

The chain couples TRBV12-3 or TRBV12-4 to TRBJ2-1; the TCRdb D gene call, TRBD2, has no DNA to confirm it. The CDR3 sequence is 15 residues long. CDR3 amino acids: CASSLSLAGVNEQFF.